This passage covers 15 T cell receptor beta chains from one sample sequenced in a study of response to subunit inactivated influenza vaccine. Each CDR3 protein is one row after TCRdb ran MiXCR on the RT-PCR reads. The profile shows hundreds of thousands of distinct CDR3 sequences, 12% to 15% of them singletons. This sample comprised PBMCs from blood, obtained 14 to 15 days before vaccination. Receptors were obtained from a man over 45 who received an inactivated influenza vaccine.

This clonotype was counted a few times. The CDR3 DNA sequence: TGTGCCAGCAGCCTCGGGGGGGCGAACAATCAGCCCCAGCATTTT. Translating it yields CASSLGGANNQPQHF. The chain combines TRBV9 with TRBJ1-5, with D possibly matching TRBD1 (6 bases). Germline values: CDR1 SGDLS, CDR2 YYNGEE. V was clipped by 4 bases and J by 3 bases, with 14 bases between them. The CDR3 covers 15 residues.

The chain joins TRBV6-5 to TRBJ2-5; perhaps TRBD1 as D (5 bases). This CDR3 comprises 14 residues. From germline, CDR1 is MNHEY and CDR2 SVGAGI. V lost 1 base and J lost 5, with 11 bases in between. CDR3 DNA sequence: TGTGCCAGCAGTTACTTGCAGGGCCCGGAGACCCAGTACTTC. This sequence encodes CASSYLQGPETQYF.

This clonotype was found a few times. V and J are TRBV7-9 and TRBJ2-5; D call uncertain. This CDR3 comprises 15 residues. From germline, CDR1 is SEHNR and CDR2 FQNEAQ (reference sequence). The V end was cut by 4 bases, the J end by 1 base, with 13 bases between. The CDR3 region is CASSSGLRSQETQYF. DNA of the CDR3: TGTGCCAGCAGCTCCGGCTTGCGGAGCCAAGAGACCCAGTACTTC.

This chain connects TRBV30 to TRBJ2-2; D is uncertain. This CDR3 region has 14 residues. Deletions cut 5 bases from V and 5 bases from J, with 15 bases between. Per the germline V gene, CDR1 is GTSNPN and CDR2 is SVGIG (reference sequence). The CDR3 coding sequence is TGTGCCTGGGCGTATCAAGCCGGGACCGGGGAGCTGTTTTTT. Amino acids: CAWAYQAGTGELFF.

This sequence joins TRBV30 and TRBJ2-7, with D perhaps TRBD2 (5 bases). Germline CDR1 is GTSNPN and CDR2 is SVGIG (reference sequence). With 4 bases removed from V and 6 bases from J, the gap between germline ends came to 13 bases. There are 12 residues in the CDR3. The CDR3 loop reads CAWTREDGEQYF. As DNA, the CDR3 is TGTGCCTGGACCCGGGAAGACGGCGAGCAGTACTTC.

The CDR3 loop is CASSQWTAPYEQYF. CDR3 DNA sequence: TGTGCCAGCAGCCAATGGACAGCCCCCTACGAGCAGTACTTC. The V gene is TRBV7-9, the J gene TRBJ2-7; D may be TRBD1 (6 bases). CDR3 size: 14 residues. Trimming removed 5 bases from V and 2 bases from J, with 13 bases in between. The germline V gene encodes CDR1 SEHNR and CDR2 FQNEAQ (reference sequence).

V gene TRBV5-1 combines with J gene TRBJ2-1, with D perhaps assigned TRBD1 or TRBD2 (6 bases each). CDR1 is SGHRS and CDR2 is YFSETQ in the germline V gene. The CDR3 runs 17 residues. Between the trimmed V and J ends, which lost 7 bases and 5 bases, there was a span of 25 bases. Here the CDR3 reads CASRYLLGGGINNEQFF. The CDR3 coding sequence is TGCGCCAGCCGCTACTTGCTCGGAGGGGGGATCAACAATGAGCAGTTCTTC.

This clonotype was observed at least ten times. The J gene is TRBJ2-3, the V gene TRBV6-2 or TRBV6-3, with D perhaps matching TRBD2 (5 bases). This CDR3 region has 14 residues. V lost 3 bases and J lost 3, with 10 bases in between. Looked up from germline, CDR1 is MNHEY and CDR2 is SVGEGT. For the CDR3, the DNA is TGTGCCAGCAGTTATGGCAGGACTACAGATACGCAGTATTTT. Amino acids: CASSYGRTTDTQYF.

The V and J genes are TRBV7-2 and TRBJ2-3, with a weak D call TRBD1 (6 bases). CDR1 SGHTA and CDR2 FQGNSA come from the germline V gene. Trimming pared 5 bases from V and 4 bases from J, leaving 10 bases between. The CDR3 contains 13 residues. The DNA of the CDR3 is TGTGCCAGCAGCATCACAGGGCCAGATACGCAGTATTTT. Translating gives CASSITGPDTQYF.

Notes on this clonotype: A junction boundary mismatches the germline segment, possibly from a read error. This sequence joins TRBV7-9 and TRBJ1-5, with D perhaps matching TRBD1 (6 bases). This CDR3 has 15 residues. Germline V gene lookup returns CDR1 SEHNR and CDR2 FQNEAQ (reference sequence). The CDR3 loop is CASSVATGSNQPQHF. In nucleotides, the CDR3 is TGTGCCAGCAGCGTAGCGACAGGTAGCAATCAGCCCCAGCATTTT.

A few counts support this clonotype. This chain connects TRBV20-1 to TRBJ2-3; the match to TRBD2 covers 7 bases. From germline, CDR1 is DFQATT and CDR2 SNEGSKA (reference sequence). This CDR3 region has 14 residues. The V segment lost 5 bases and the J segment 0 bases; nucleotides outside the gene matches: 5. The CDR3 sequence is CSASHGGSTDTQYF. CDR3 DNA sequence: TGCAGTGCTTCCCACGGGGGGAGCACAGATACGCAGTATTTT.

The rearrangement joins TRBV6-1 to TRBJ2-6; tentatively, D is TRBD1 or TRBD2 (5 bases each). This CDR3 is built from 15 residues. Germline-derived CDR1 and CDR2 are MNHNS and SASEGT. Between the trimmed V and J ends, which lost 8 bases and 1 base, there was a span of 12 bases. CDR3 DNA: TGTGCCAGCCGCTCTGGGGGATCTGGGGCCAACGTCCTGACTTTC. Its protein product is CASRSGGSGANVLTF.

This clonotype was seen more than once but under ten times. This chain uses TRBV5-1 with TRBJ2-2; a possible D gene is TRBD1 (5 bases). CDR3 length: 13 amino acids. V was pared by 7 bases and J by 8 bases, with 15 bases between. Germline V gives CDR1 SGHRS, CDR2 YFSETQ. CDR3 coding DNA: TGCGCCAGCCCACCAGGGAATTCAGGGGAGCTGTTTTTT. It yields the protein CASPPGNSGELFF.

The V and J genes are TRBV12-3 or TRBV12-4 and TRBJ2-1; 7 bases agree with TRBD2. V lost 2 bases and J lost 7; bases outside the gene matches: 8. The CDR3 loop spans 15 amino acids. The CDR3 nucleotides read TGTGCCAGCAGTTTAAGTAGGGCCGGGGGGAATGAGCAGTTCTTC. It yields the protein CASSLSRAGGNEQFF.

This clonotype was picked up many times. The rearrangement uses TRBV18 and TRBJ2-3; TRBD2 agrees at 10 bases. Germline trimming cut 0 bases from V and 9 bases from J; bases unmatched to any gene: 9. There are 16 residues in the CDR3. Germline CDR1 is KGHSH and CDR2 is LQKENI. CDR3 loop: CASSPPATSGMLTQYF. DNA for the CDR3: TGTGCCAGCTCACCACCGGCCACTAGCGGGATGTTAACGCAGTATTTT.